Shown below are 9 T cell receptor beta chains from a single sample sequenced in a study of control samples from healthy donors and cancer patients. The protocol was immunoSEQ multiplex PCR, while the TCRdb copy is restricted to in-frame clones and leaves out a portion. The table includes some 130,000 clones, about nine tenths detected once. The sample was blood. These receptors originate from a woman aged 45-60 years in good health.

The chain combines TRBV6-5 with TRBJ1-2; no definite D call. Germline CDR1 MNHEY, CDR2 SVGAGI. This CDR3 spans 15 amino acids. The V gene lost 4 bases and the J gene lost 3 bases, with 15 bases spanning the gap. CDR3 region: CASSFLPAPDYGYTF. The CDR3 nucleotides are TGTGCCAGCAGTTTCCTCCCGGCACCAGACTATGGCTACACCTTC.

This chain joins TRBV28 and TRBJ2-7, with 13 bases identical to TRBD2. This CDR3 region has 16 residues. The germline V gene encodes CDR1 MDHEN and CDR2 SYDVKM. J was trimmed by 4 bases and V by 6 bases; bases with no gene match: 9. CDR3 sequence reads: CASSRARTSGRYEQYF. In nucleotides, the CDR3 is TGTGCCAGCAGCCGCGCCCGGACTAGCGGGAGATACGAGCAGTACTTC.

The V call is TRBV29-1, the J call TRBJ2-1; 9 bases align to TRBD2. Germline CDR1 reads SQVTM; CDR2 reads ANQGSEA. The junction had 7 bases not matched to a gene; V was cut back by 3 bases and J by 7 bases. CDR3 size: 14 residues. The CDR3 sequence: CSVDGGGADNEQFF. The CDR3 nucleotides are TGCAGCGTTGACGGCGGGGGGGCCGATAATGAGCAGTTCTTC.

V usage is TRBV6-5 and J usage is TRBJ1-5, with 8 nucleotides matching TRBD1. The V and J ends lost 4 bases and 6 bases, in that order; junction bases with no gene match: 5. Germline V CDR1 and CDR2: MNHEY, SVGAGI. This CDR3 is built from 14 residues. As DNA, the CDR3 is TGTGCCAGCAGTTCCGACAGGGGAAGTCAGCCCCAGCATTTT. Encoded protein: CASSSDRGSQPQHF.

This clone has only one observation. This chain uses TRBV6-5 with TRBJ1-1; D is uncertain. V lost 7 bases, J lost 11 bases, and 17 bases lay in between. Germline V gene sequence: CDR1 MNHEY, CDR2 SVGAGI. The CDR3 totals 12 residues. This CDR3 is CASTPRARAAFF. CDR3 in DNA: TGTGCCAGCACCCCGAGGGCCCGGGCCGCTTTCTTT.

The chain couples TRBV3-1 (or the pseudogene TRBV3-2) to TRBJ1-1, with D possibly matching TRBD1 (5 bases). Trimming took off 0 bases at V and 5 bases at J, with 16 bases between the two ends. The CDR3 contains 16 residues. Germline V lookup: CDR1 LGHDT, CDR2 YNNKEL (reference sequence). The CDR3 DNA reads as TGTGCCAGCAGCCAAGAACTAGGGCGCCGGGGGACTGAAGCTTTCTTT. As protein: CASSQELGRRGTEAFF.

V usage is TRBV7-2 and J usage is TRBJ1-1; 7 positions match TRBD1. Germline CDR1 and CDR2: SGHTA and FQGNSA. V gave up 1 base and J gave up 5 bases; unmatched junction bases: 4. There are 14 residues in the CDR3. In DNA form, the CDR3 reads TGTGCCAGCAGCTTAGGGGTCAGGGGGACTGAAGCTTTCTTT. Protein: CASSLGVRGTEAFF.

The rearrangement uses TRBV29-1 and TRBJ1-1, with D hard to call. V gave up 2 bases and J gave up 0 bases, with 7 bases separating them. CDR1 is SQVTM, CDR2 ANQGSEA, per germline. CDR3 length equals 13 residues. CDR3 DNA sequence: TGCAGCGTTGAAACGGGGATGAACACTGAAGCTTTCTTT. It codes for CSVETGMNTEAFF.

The chain is built from TRBV24-1 and TRBJ2-3; TRBD2 matches 11 bases. The V segment lost 5 bases and the J segment 3 bases; nucleotides outside the gene matches: 12. This CDR3 has 18 amino acids. From germline, CDR1 is KGHDR and CDR2 SFDVKD. In nucleotides, the CDR3 is TGTGCCACCAGTGTTGTACTAGCGGGAGAAGGTGGAACAGATACGCAGTATTTT. Amino acids: CATSVVLAGEGGTDTQYF.